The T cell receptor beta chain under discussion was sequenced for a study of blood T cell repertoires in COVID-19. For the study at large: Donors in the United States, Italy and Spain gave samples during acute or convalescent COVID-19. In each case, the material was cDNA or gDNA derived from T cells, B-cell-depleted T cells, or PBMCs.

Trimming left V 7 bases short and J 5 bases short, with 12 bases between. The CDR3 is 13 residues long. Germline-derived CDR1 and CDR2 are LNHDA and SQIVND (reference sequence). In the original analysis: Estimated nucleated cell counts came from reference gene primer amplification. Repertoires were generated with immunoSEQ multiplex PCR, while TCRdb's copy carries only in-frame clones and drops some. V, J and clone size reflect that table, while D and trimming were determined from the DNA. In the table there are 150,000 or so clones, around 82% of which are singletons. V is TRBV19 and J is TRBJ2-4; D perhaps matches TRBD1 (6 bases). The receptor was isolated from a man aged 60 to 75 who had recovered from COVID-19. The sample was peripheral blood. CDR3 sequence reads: CASKVRTENIQYF. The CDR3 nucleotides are TGTGCCAGTAAGGTCAGGACAGAAAACATTCAGTACTTC.